The 14 T cell receptor beta chains in this list originate from one sample, sequenced in a study of blood T cell repertoires in COVID-19. TCRdb keeps only in-frame clones here, not all; method: immunoSEQ multiplex PCR. The sample holds around 280,000 clones, about 90% seen once. The sequenced sample consisted of peripheral blood. All receptors come from a woman aged 25 to 39 with COVID-19, enrolled during active disease.

The V gene is TRBV7-9, the J gene TRBJ1-2; the D gene is possibly TRBD1 (5 bases). V lost 8 bases, J lost 8 bases, and 24 bases lay in between. The germline gives CDR1 SEHNR, CDR2 FQNEAQ (reference sequence). The CDR3 length is 15 residues. The CDR3 sequence: CASLTLNTGGEGYTF. CDR3 coding DNA: TGTGCCAGCCTAACATTAAATACAGGCGGAGAGGGCTACACCTTC.

This clone has just a few counts. The chain combines TRBV3-1 (or the pseudogene TRBV3-2) with TRBJ2-3, with 7 bases identical to TRBD1. Germline V gene sequence: CDR1 LGHDT, CDR2 YNNKEL (reference sequence). Trimming at V came to 4 bases and at J to 6 bases, leaving 7 bases not matched to a gene. This CDR3 is built from 14 residues. Here the CDR3 DNA reads TGTGCCAGCAGCCTTCGGGGCAGGGGGGATACGCAGTATTTT. It encodes CASSLRGRGDTQYF.

This chain links TRBV7-8 with TRBJ2-2; 8 bases match TRBD1. Per the germline V gene, CDR1 is SGHVS and CDR2 is FQNEAQ. The CDR3 spans 17 residues. V lost 2 bases and J lost 1; bases outside the gene matches: 6. Here the CDR3 reads CASSLFRGLKNTGELFF. The CDR3 DNA reads TGTGCCAGCAGCTTATTCAGGGGGCTAAAGAACACCGGGGAGCTGTTTTTT. Combining the CDR3 with reference TRBV7-8 and TRBJ2-2 gives the whole variable domain GAGVSQSPRYKVAKRGQDVALRCDPISGHVSLFWYQQALGQGPEFLTYFQNEAQLDKSGLPSDRFFAERPEGSVSTLKIQRTQQEDSAVYLCASSLFRGLKNTGELFFGEGSRLTVL.

This rearrangement joins TRBV5-1 to TRBJ1-4, with 7 bases aligning to TRBD1. Germline V gene data show CDR1 as SGHRS and CDR2 as YFSETQ. The J segment lost 8 bases and the V segment lost 5 bases, leaving 9 bases of the junction unmatched. The CDR3 loop spans 14 amino acids. CDR3 amino acids: CASRAGTAAEKLFF. CDR3 coding DNA: TGCGCCAGCAGGGCCGGGACAGCCGCCGAAAAACTGTTTTTT.

The chain uses TRBV10-3 and TRBJ2-5; D unclear. Germline V CDR1 and CDR2: ENHRY, SYGVKD. Trimming stripped 1 base from V and 2 bases from J, with 8 bases between. The CDR3 consists of 14 residues. DNA of the CDR3: TGTGCCATCAGTGAGTTCGGGTCGCAAGAGACCCAGTACTTC. Encoded protein: CAISEFGSQETQYF.

This clone was recorded only once. The gene calls are TRBV11-3 and TRBJ1-1; D gene uncertain. Per the germline V gene, CDR1 is SGHNT and CDR2 is YENEEA. Deletions cut 2 bases from V and 1 base from J, with 5 bases between. The CDR3 sequence is 13 residues long. The CDR3 spells CASSLTQNTEAFF. The DNA of the CDR3 is TGTGCCAGCAGCTTAACACAGAACACTGAAGCTTTCTTT.

The rearrangement uses TRBV6-5 and TRBJ2-6; a weak D match, TRBD2 (5 bases). The germline CDR1 and CDR2 sequences are MNHEY and SVGAGI. The CDR3 totals 15 residues. With 6 bases removed from V and 0 bases from J, the gap between germline ends came to 9 bases. The CDR3 DNA reads as TGTGCCAGCAGAGCGGCAAGCTCTGGGGCCAACGTCCTGACTTTC. Its protein is CASRAASSGANVLTF.

This clone was observed a single time. The chain uses TRBV12-3 or TRBV12-4 and TRBJ2-7; TRBD1 matches at 9 bases. The CDR3 has 13 residues. The ends lost 3 bases at V and 12 bases at J; junction bases unmatched: 9. The DNA of the CDR3 is TGTGCCAGCAGTTTCGGACAGGGGCTCTGGCGGTACTTC. This gives the protein CASSFGQGLWRYF.

The rearrangement joins TRBV2 to TRBJ1-1; D may be TRBD1 (6 bases). V shed 8 bases and J shed 1 base, with 23 bases lying between them. The germline gives CDR1 SNHLY, CDR2 FYNNEI. There are 17 residues in the CDR3. CDR3 in DNA: TGTGCCAGCCGAAGTGTGGGGGCCCGACAAAAGAACACTGAAGCTTTCTTT. Encoded protein: CASRSVGARQKNTEAFF.

The chain carries TRBV19 and TRBJ1-5; D is unresolved. Germline CDR1 is LNHDA and CDR2 is SQIVND (reference sequence). This CDR3 contains 14 residues. V was pared by 3 bases and J by 4 bases, with 10 bases between. CDR3 loop: CASSIGSQNQPQHF. The CDR3 bases are TGTGCCAGTAGTATTGGTAGCCAGAATCAGCCCCAGCATTTT.

The rearrangement joins TRBV5-1 to TRBJ2-1; 9 bases agree with TRBD2. Germline CDR1 and CDR2: SGHRS and YFSETQ. There are 13 residues in the CDR3. Germline trimming cut 5 bases from V and 7 bases from J; bases unmatched to any gene: 4. CDR3 DNA sequence: TGCGCCAGCAGTCCTAGCGGGGAAAATGAGCAGTTCTTC. This sequence encodes CASSPSGENEQFF.

The rearrangement joins TRBV7-9 to TRBJ1-1; no firm D call. The CDR3 covers 16 residues. V lost 6 bases to trimming and J lost 3 bases, with 20 bases between them. Germline values: CDR1 SEHNR, CDR2 FQNEAQ (reference sequence). CDR3 in DNA: TGTGCCAGCAGTCTAACGGGGAAAAAGGGAGACACTGAAGCTTTCTTT. Translating it yields CASSLTGKKGDTEAFF. Looking up the rest from reference TRBV7-9 and TRBJ1-1 gives the full variable domain: DTGVSQNPRHKITKRGQNVTFRCDPISEHNRLYWYRQTLGQGPEFLTYFQNEAQLEKSRLLSDRFSAERPKGSFSTLEIQRTEQGDSAMYLCASSLTGKKGDTEAFFGQGTRLTVV.

J is TRBJ1-6 and V is TRBV7-6, with no clear D. The CDR3 loop spans 15 amino acids. Germline V gene sequence: CDR1 SGHVS, CDR2 FNYEAQ. V lost 1 base and J lost 7, with 11 bases in between. The CDR3 loop is CASSLGGQNNSPLHF. In DNA, the CDR3 is TGTGCCAGCAGCTTAGGTGGGCAGAACAATTCACCCCTCCACTTT. The full variable domain, with the rest looked up from reference TRBV7-6 and TRBJ1-6, is GAGVSQSPRYKVTKRGQDVALRCDPISGHVSLYWYRQALGQGPEFLTYFNYEAQQDKSGLPNDRFSAERPEGSISTLTIQRTEQRDSAMYRCASSLGGQNNSPLHFGNGTRLTVT.

This sequence joins TRBV19 and TRBJ2-7; TRBD2 matches at 12 bases. The CDR3 is 16 amino acids. V lost 6 bases to trimming and J lost 7 bases; unmatched junction nucleotides: 13. The germline CDR1 and CDR2 sequences are LNHDA and SQIVND (reference sequence). Written as DNA, the CDR3 is TGTGCCAGTAGCCTGACTAGCGGGGGTCGTTGGGAGGAGCAGTACTTC. Amino acid sequence: CASSLTSGGRWEEQYF.